This TCR beta chain is from a study of PD-L1 blockade in urothelial cancer. The overall study: Most patients, about nine tenths of the roughly 30, were males with bladder-origin cancer. Median T cell yield per blood sample was over 130,000 cells.

V shed 6 bases and J shed 0 bases, with 15 bases lying between them. The CDR3 covers 16 residues. The germline V gene has CDR1 SGHAT and CDR2 FQNNGV. Described time point: peripheral blood 6 weeks after treatment start. Assay: immunoSEQ multiplex PCR; the TCRdb copy retains only in-frame clones and omits some. The sample contains around 110,000 clones, about 91% of which appear only once. The chain couples TRBV11-2 to TRBJ2-1; unclear D gene. The sequenced sample was PBMCs, obtained around atezolizumab (anti-PD-L1) treatment. The clonotype comes from a man between 60 and 75 years old with urothelial cancer. The chain's CDR3 is CASSQDLASSYNEQFF. CDR3 DNA: TGTGCCAGCAGTCAAGATCTTGCGAGCTCCTACAATGAGCAGTTCTTC.